Reported below is one T cell receptor beta chain. Antigen specificity is unknown. This CDR3 has 15 amino acids. V lost 1 base to trimming and J lost 8 bases, with 14 bases between them. CDR1 and CDR2 from the germline V gene are LGHDT and YNNKEL (reference sequence). The data belong to a study of post-analysis software for immune sequencing data. The wider study: Patients with relapsing-remitting, secondary progressive and progressive-relapsing multiple sclerosis courses were all represented. Study-level points and caveats: A significant reduction in normalized Chao1 diversity was observed in multiple sclerosis patients versus controls. About 5 TRBV segments (TRBV5-6, TRBV5-1 and TRBV20-1 among them) occurred more frequently in patients than in controls.

The library was made from cDNA and included unique molecular identifiers. Some 500,000 cDNA molecules were obtained per 1 to 10 million input T cells. TCRdb re-called the PCR reads through MiXCR, storing one row per CDR3 protein. The repertoire consists of hundreds of thousands of distinct CDR3 sequences, with roughly 27% occurring once and the leading ten covering about 0.5%. The sequencing input was blood. This rearrangement joins TRBV3-1 to TRBJ1-4; possible D gene TRBD1, 5 bases. The source is a girl between 10 and 17 years old with multiple sclerosis. The CDR3 nucleotides are TGTGCCAGCAGCCAAGCGTGGGGGGAAGTCGAAAAACTGTTTTTT. Its protein product is CASSQAWGEVEKLFF.